Below are 28 T cell receptor beta chains sequenced from a single sample in a study of cytomegalovirus exposure and HLA in healthy donors. The primer mix had 60 Vbeta and 13 Jbeta primers. The table came from immunoSEQ multiplex PCR; TCRdb's copy has only in-frame clones and leaves some out. The table shows 85,000 to 120,000 clones, with approximately 64% occurring only once. Source material: PBMCs. All receptors come from a human donor in good health.

This clone was counted between two and nine times. This rearrangement joins TRBV28 to TRBJ2-7, with 7 bases identical to TRBD1. CDR1 and CDR2 from the germline V gene are MDHEN and SYDVKM. The J segment lost 3 bases and the V segment lost 6 bases, leaving 11 bases of the junction unmatched. The CDR3 totals 15 residues. As DNA, the CDR3 is TGTGCCAGCAGCCTGATCGGACAGGATGACTACGAGCAGTACTTC. Its translation: CASSLIGQDDYEQYF.

The chain has TRBV19 and TRBJ2-7; 7 bases agree with TRBD1. V was clipped by 5 bases and J by 1 base; unmatched bases: 8. From germline, CDR1 is LNHDA and CDR2 SQIVND (reference sequence). The CDR3 sequence is 15 residues long. CDR3 in amino acids: CASSYSGTESYEQYF. CDR3 bases: TGTGCCAGTAGTTACTCCGGGACAGAGTCCTACGAGCAGTACTTC.

The J gene is TRBJ2-2, the V gene TRBV19, with D perhaps matching TRBD2 (6 bases). V gave up 6 bases and J gave up 5 bases, with 7 bases separating them. The CDR3 sequence is 12 residues long. Germline assignment: CDR1 LNHDA and CDR2 SQIVND (reference sequence). The CDR3 spells CASRRGTGELFF. DNA for the CDR3: TGTGCCAGTAGGCGGGGAACCGGGGAGCTGTTTTTT. The whole variable domain, remainder taken from reference TRBV19 and TRBJ2-2, is DGGITQSPKYLFRKEGQNVTLSCEQNLNHDAMYWYRQDPGQGLRLIYYSQIVNDFQKGDIAEGYSVSREKKESFPLTVTSAQKNPTAFYLCASRRGTGELFFGEGSRLTVL.

The chain uses TRBV11-2 and TRBJ1-1, with D uncertain. The germline gives CDR1 SGHAT, CDR2 FQNNGV. The ends were cut back, 5 bases at V and 5 bases at J, with 30 bases in the middle. This CDR3 region has 19 residues. The CDR3 spells CASSPRVRTPRLGSTEAFF. The CDR3 DNA sequence: TGTGCCAGCAGCCCGAGGGTCCGGACGCCTCGGTTAGGGAGTACTGAAGCTTTCTTT.

V and J are TRBV6-5 and TRBJ1-2; weak D call: TRBD1 (5 bases). Trimming left V 7 bases short and J 4 bases short, with 7 bases between. The germline CDR1 and CDR2 sequences are MNHEY and SVGAGI. The CDR3 length is 11 residues. The CDR3: CASKGPYGYTF. The DNA for the CDR3 is TGTGCCAGCAAGGGGCCCTATGGCTACACCTTC.

The chain uses TRBV15 and TRBJ2-7, with 9 bases identical to TRBD1. CDR1 is LNHNV, CDR2 YYDKDF, per germline (reference sequence). The length of the CDR3 is 17 residues. J lost 2 bases, V lost 0 bases, and 8 bases had no gene match. The CDR3 protein is CATSRDRGTGQPYEQYF. The CDR3, as DNA: TGTGCCACCAGCAGAGATCGGGGGACAGGGCAACCCTACGAGCAGTACTTC. The full variable domain, in which reference TRBV15 and TRBJ2-7 provide the parts outside the CDR3, is DAMVIQNPRYQVTQFGKPVTLSCSQTLNHNVMYWYQQKSSQAPKLLFHYYDKDFNNEADTPDNFQSRRPNTSFCFLDIRSPGLGDTAMYLCATSRDRGTGQPYEQYFGPGTRLTVT.

Here the CDR3 DNA reads TGTGCCAGCAGCCAAGCAGGGGGCGCTTTCTTT. Its protein is CASSQAGGAFF. The chain employs TRBV14 and TRBJ1-1; 8 nucleotides align to TRBD1. Looked up from germline, CDR1 is SGHDN and CDR2 is FVKESK. The CDR3 length is 11 residues. The ends lost 1 base at V and 11 bases at J; junction bases unmatched: 0.

The rearrangement links TRBV29-1 to TRBJ2-1, with D maybe TRBD2 (5 bases). The CDR3 contains 14 residues. Germline lookup yields CDR1 SQVTM and CDR2 ANQGSEA. The germline V and J ends were trimmed by 4 bases and 6 bases, with 16 bases remaining between them. This CDR3 reads CSVVEGSFANEQFF. DNA for the CDR3: TGCAGCGTTGTTGAGGGAAGCTTCGCCAATGAGCAGTTCTTC.

The CDR3 region is CASSFGGGNYGYTF. The CDR3 DNA sequence: TGCGCCAGCAGCTTCGGTGGGGGGAACTATGGCTACACCTTC. This rearrangement joins TRBV5-1 to TRBJ1-2, with D perhaps matching TRBD1 (5 bases). Germline CDR1 reads SGHRS; CDR2 reads YFSETQ. The CDR3 has 14 residues. V was trimmed by 2 bases and J by 2 bases, leaving 10 bases between them.

This chain connects TRBV29-1 to TRBJ2-3; no definite D call. V was trimmed by 8 bases and J by 4 bases, leaving 10 bases between them. Germline loops: CDR1 SQVTM, CDR2 ANQGSEA. This CDR3 has 11 amino acids. The CDR3 protein is CSLVSPDTQYF. CDR3 bases: TGCAGCCTCGTCAGTCCAGATACGCAGTATTTT.

V gene TRBV19 combines with J gene TRBJ2-2, with TRBD2 matching 7 bases. The CDR3 consists of 13 residues. V shed 5 bases and J 9 bases; nucleotides not matched to a gene: 6. Germline loops: CDR1 LNHDA, CDR2 SQIVND (reference sequence). The CDR3 nucleotides read TGTGCCAGTAGTCGACCCGGGGGGTGGGAGCTGTTTTTT. It codes for CASSRPGGWELFF.

The chain has TRBV6-5 and TRBJ2-5; 7 nucleotides agree with TRBD1. Unmatched junction bases numbered 6, after V lost 6 bases and J lost 5 bases. This CDR3 has 13 residues. In germline, CDR1 is MNHEY, CDR2 SVGAGI. The CDR3 sequence is CASSRDRAETQYF. The CDR3 nucleotides read TGTGCCAGCAGCCGTGACAGGGCGGAGACCCAGTACTTC.

Details on this clone: The same CDR3 can be traced to other DNA sequences in this sample. The chain carries TRBV27 and TRBJ2-7; 11 bases fit TRBD1. This CDR3 region has 14 residues. Germline V CDR1 and CDR2: MNHEY, SMNVEV (reference sequence). V lost 3 bases, J lost 3 bases, and 1 base stayed unmatched. Here the CDR3 reads CASSFGTGGYEQYF. The CDR3, as DNA: TGTGCCAGCAGTTTTGGGACAGGGGGCTACGAGCAGTACTTC.

The V and J genes are TRBV5-1 and TRBJ2-7, with TRBD1 identical over 7 bases. Germline lookup yields CDR1 SGHRS and CDR2 YFSETQ. After removal of 1 base from V and 6 bases from J, the junction contained 7 bases not matched to a gene. The CDR3 runs 14 residues. The CDR3 reads CASSLSTGTVEQYF. CDR3 bases: TGCGCCAGCAGCTTGTCGACAGGGACGGTCGAGCAGTACTTC. The entire variable domain, with the rest obtained from reference TRBV5-1 and TRBJ2-7, is as follows: KAGVTQTPRYLIKTRGQQVTLSCSPISGHRSVSWYQQTPGQGLQFLFEYFSETQRNKGNFPGRFSGRQFSNSRSEMNVSTLELGDSALYLCASSLSTGTVEQYFGPGTRLTVT.

V and J are TRBV12-2 and TRBJ2-1; the D call of TRBD2 is as the table states it, not checked on the DNA. TRBV12-2 is flagged as a pseudogene. The CDR3 is 18 residues long. The CDR3: CASRFSSGRDHSIGEQFF. Written as DNA, the CDR3 is TGTGCAAGTCGCTTCTCTAGCGGGAGGGATCATTCAATCGGGGAGCAGTTCTTC.

J is TRBJ2-3 and V is TRBV10-2; D is ambiguous. This CDR3 spans 12 amino acids. The V and J ends lost 8 bases and 4 bases respectively, with 10 bases between them. Germline CDR1 reads WSHSY; CDR2 reads SAAADI. The CDR3 sequence: CASRVSSDTQYF. Here the CDR3 DNA reads TGCGCCAGCCGGGTTTCCTCAGATACGCAGTATTTT.

This sequence joins TRBV19 and TRBJ2-1; D gene uncertain. The CDR3 consists of 13 residues. Germline V gene lookup returns CDR1 LNHDA and CDR2 SQIVND (reference sequence). With 6 bases removed from V and 2 bases from J, the gap between germline ends came to 8 bases. CDR3 sequence: CASSIGAYNEQFF. The CDR3 DNA sequence: TGTGCCAGTAGCATCGGAGCCTACAATGAGCAGTTCTTC.

This chain joins TRBV9 and TRBJ2-1; D perhaps matches TRBD2 (6 bases). Germline values: CDR1 SGDLS, CDR2 YYNGEE. The ends were cut back, 0 bases at V and 6 bases at J, with 7 bases in the middle. This CDR3 contains 13 residues. The CDR3 DNA reads TGTGCCAGCAGCGTAGACGGGAGCAATGAGCAGTTCTTC. Translating it yields CASSVDGSNEQFF.

The chain has TRBV5-1 and TRBJ2-3; the match to TRBD2 covers 13 bases. Germline assignment: CDR1 SGHRS and CDR2 YFSETQ. V dropped 4 bases and J dropped 6; count of bases not matched to a gene: 5. This CDR3 contains 15 residues. The CDR3 nucleotides read TGCGCCAGCAGCCATGGACTAGCGGGAGCCGATACGCAGTATTTT. This translates into CASSHGLAGADTQYF.

The rearrangement links TRBV6-5 to TRBJ2-5; no reliable D call. The end of the DNA aligns better with TRBJ2-7, so the J call may be wrong. CDR3 size: 14 residues. CDR1 is MNHEY, CDR2 SVGAGI, per germline. The CDR3 sequence is CASSYYGKNYEQYF. CDR3 DNA sequence: TGTGCCAGCAGTTATTATGGCAAGAACTACGAGCAGTACTTC.

V gene TRBV6-1 combines with J gene TRBJ2-1; TRBD1 matches 9 bases. This CDR3 spans 15 amino acids. Losses at the gene ends were 4 bases for V and 6 bases for J; bases not matched to a gene: 7. CDR1 is MNHNS and CDR2 is SASEGT in the germline V gene. CDR3 bases: TGTGCCAGCAGTGTCCTACAGGGGGCGGGCAATGAGCAGTTCTTC. It yields the protein CASSVLQGAGNEQFF.

This clone was seen just once. The V gene is TRBV11-2, the J gene TRBJ2-1, with TRBD1 matching over 8 bases. The junction had 8 bases not matched to a gene; V was cut back by 5 bases and J by 5 bases. This CDR3 spans 15 amino acids. The germline V gene has CDR1 SGHAT and CDR2 FQNNGV. CDR3: CASSATRTGNNEQFF. For the CDR3, the DNA is TGTGCCAGCAGCGCGACTAGGACAGGGAACAATGAGCAGTTCTTC.

The chain carries TRBV19 and TRBJ2-1; 7 bases are shared with TRBD2. Germline V gene lookup returns CDR1 LNHDA and CDR2 SQIVND (reference sequence). V trimming: 3 bases; J trimming: 6 bases; junction bases outside the gene matches: 8. The CDR3 runs to 15 residues. CDR3: CASSMIWGRGNEQFF. CDR3 DNA sequence: TGTGCCAGTAGTATGATTTGGGGGAGGGGCAATGAGCAGTTCTTC.

The V gene is TRBV20-1, the J gene TRBJ2-7, with D perhaps matching TRBD1 (6 bases). Trimming left V 6 bases short and J 5 bases short, with 11 bases between. The CDR3 totals 11 residues. Looked up from germline, CDR1 is DFQATT and CDR2 is SNEGSKA (reference sequence). The chain's CDR3 is CSAQGKHEQYF. CDR3 in DNA: TGCAGTGCCCAGGGGAAGCACGAGCAGTACTTC.

The chain carries TRBV14 and TRBJ2-1; 15 nucleotides agree with TRBD2. The V and J ends lost 1 base and 9 bases, in that order; junction bases with no gene match: 7. The germline V gene has CDR1 SGHDN and CDR2 FVKESK. The CDR3 totals 17 residues. The CDR3 region is CASSQVAGLAGGSEQFF. DNA of the CDR3: TGTGCCAGCAGCCAAGTGGCCGGACTAGCGGGAGGGAGTGAGCAGTTCTTC.

The V gene is TRBV7-9, the J gene TRBJ1-1; D is perhaps TRBD1 (5 bases). V lost 5 bases, J lost 4 bases, and 14 bases lay in between. Germline CDR1 reads SEHNR; CDR2 reads FQNEAQ (reference sequence). The CDR3 contains 14 residues. The CDR3 loop is CASSPRGTLTEAFF. In DNA, the CDR3 is TGTGCCAGCAGCCCCCGGGGGACGCTCACTGAAGCTTTCTTT. The full variable domain, completed using reference TRBV7-9 and TRBJ1-1, is DTGVSQNPRHKITKRGQNVTFRCDPISEHNRLYWYRQTLGQGPEFLTYFQNEAQLEKSRLLSDRFSAERPKGSFSTLEIQRTEQGDSAMYLCASSPRGTLTEAFFGQGTRLTVV.

This rearrangement joins TRBV5-5 to TRBJ1-5; TRBD1 is a possible D gene (6 bases). The CDR3 runs to 14 residues. Trimming removed 2 bases from V and 3 bases from J, with 9 bases in between. Germline assignment: CDR1 SGHKS and CDR2 YYEKEE (reference sequence). CDR3 in DNA: TGTGCCAGCAGCTTTACAGGGACCAATCAGCCCCAGCATTTT. This translates into CASSFTGTNQPQHF. Full variable domain (missing parts from reference TRBV5-5 and TRBJ1-5): DAGVTQSPTHLIKTRGQQVTLRCSPISGHKSVSWYQQVLGQGPQFIFQYYEKEERGRGNFPDRFSARQFPNYSSELNVNALLLGDSALYLCASSFTGTNQPQHFGDGTRLSIL.

The rearrangement uses TRBV30 and TRBJ2-3; 14 bases line up with TRBD2. This CDR3 region has 16 residues. From germline, CDR1 is GTSNPN and CDR2 SVGIG (reference sequence). J was trimmed by 3 bases and V by 5 bases; bases with no gene match: 7. The CDR3 sequence is CAWGTSGRGVTDTQYF. CDR3 sequence (DNA): TGTGCCTGGGGGACTAGCGGGAGAGGCGTAACAGATACGCAGTATTTT.